This T cell receptor (beta chain) was sequenced during a study of identical twins. Via MiXCR, TCRdb re-called the 5' RACE reads, giving one row per CDR3 protein. Seen here are around 690,000 distinct CDR3 sequences, approximately 22% observed once, and the top ten hold approximately 4.3%. V lost 0 bases, J lost 3 bases, and 1 base stayed unmatched. CDR1 is SGHTA, CDR2 FQGNSA, per germline. The CDR3 runs 16 residues. The sample was also reused in another study, on T cells expressing NK-cell markers.

Sample: PBMCs. The chain combines TRBV7-2 with TRBJ2-2; 10 positions agree with TRBD2. This clonotype originated in a woman aged 18-30 years in good health. The CDR3 region has the DNA TGTGCCAGCAGCTTAGCTCTAGCGGGAGACACCGGGGAGCTGTTTTTT. Encoded protein: CASSLALAGDTGELFF.